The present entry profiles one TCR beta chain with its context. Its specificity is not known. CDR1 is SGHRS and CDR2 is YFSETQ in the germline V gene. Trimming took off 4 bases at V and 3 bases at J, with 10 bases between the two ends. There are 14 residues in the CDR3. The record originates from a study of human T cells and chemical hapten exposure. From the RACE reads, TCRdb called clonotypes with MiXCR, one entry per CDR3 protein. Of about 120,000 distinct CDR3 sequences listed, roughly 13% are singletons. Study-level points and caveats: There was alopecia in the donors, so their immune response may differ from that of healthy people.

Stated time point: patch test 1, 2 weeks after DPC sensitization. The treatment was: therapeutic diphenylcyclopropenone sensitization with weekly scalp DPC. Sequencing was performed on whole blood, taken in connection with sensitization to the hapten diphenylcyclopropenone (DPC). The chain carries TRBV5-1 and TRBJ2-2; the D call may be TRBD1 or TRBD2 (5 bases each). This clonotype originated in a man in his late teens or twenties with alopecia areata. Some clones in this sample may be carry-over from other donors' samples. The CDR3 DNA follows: TGCGCCAGCAGCATCGGGACGGACACCGGGGAGCTGTTTTTT. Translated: CASSIGTDTGELFF.